The T cell receptor beta chain under discussion was sequenced for a study of graft-versus-host responses after intestinal transplantation. Study as a whole: Recipients were given multivisceral, liver-intestinal, or isolated intestinal transplants.

The method was immunoSEQ multiplex PCR; TCRdb's version includes in-frame clones alone and lacks a portion of them. The table lists 7,000 or so clones, around 24% of them singletons. The authors combined roughly 200,000 CFSE-labeled responder cells with roughly 200,000 irradiated, violet-dye-labeled stimulator cells in plates. In its sample, this clone is medium-sized. Other DNA variants within this sample encode the same CDR3. In germline, CDR1 is MNHEY, CDR2 SMNVEV (reference sequence). CDR3 length: 13 residues. V lost 7 bases to trimming and J lost 3 bases, with 13 bases between them. The TCR comes from a human patient who was an organ donor for intestinal transplantation. The genes are TRBV27 and TRBJ2-7; the D gene is possibly TRBD1 (6 bases). Sequencing was performed on alloreactive CD8+ T cells from a mixed lymphocyte reaction culture, taken before transplantation. Subset reported: CFSE-low proliferating T cells sorted from roughly six-day pre-transplant mixed lymphocyte reaction (GvH or HvG direction). The CDR3 sequence: CASMDSYFYEQYF. The CDR3 nucleotides read TGTGCCAGCATGGACAGCTACTTCTACGAGCAGTACTTC.